Listed below are T cell receptor beta chains from one sample, sequenced in a study of T cells in Graves' hyperthyroidism and ophthalmopathy. TCRdb processed the multiplex PCR reads anew with MiXCR; each CDR3 protein has one entry. The sample consists of about 350,000 distinct CDR3 sequences, roughly an eighth of them appearing once. Sequenced sample: blood. The receptors originated from a middle-aged woman with Graves' ophthalmopathy. Both conserved end residues are part of each CDR3. A D gene is named only where the DNA matches it firmly. Expanded clones get a size class; other rows say once, few or many, or leave the size out.

j_call d_call v_call clone_size cdr3_aa cdr3_nt
TRBJ1-1 NA TRBV6-5 few CASSYSTGGGGEAFF TGTGCCAGCAGTTACTCCACGGGGGGGGGGGGTGAAGCTTTCTTT
TRBJ2-1 NA TRBV6-2/TRBV6-3 many CASSYIAGLPNNEQFF TGTGCCAGCAGTTACATCGCGGGACTCCCCAACAATGAGCAGTTCTTC
TRBJ2-3 NA TRBV9 many CASSVQGTDTQYF TGTGCCAGCAGCGTTCAGGGAACAGATACGCAGTATTTT
TRBJ1-1 NA TRBV5-1 many CASSRDGWDTEAFF TGCGCCAGCAGCAGGGACGGCTGGGACACTGAAGCTTTCTTT
TRBJ2-7 NA TRBV18 few CASSLRTVSYEQYF TGTGCCAGCTCACTAAGGACAGTCTCCTACGAGCAGTACTTC
TRBJ2-1 NA TRBV10-3 many CAIRESGYEQFF TGTGCCATCAGGGAAAGTGGCTATGAGCAGTTCTTC
TRBJ2-4 TRBD2 TRBV2 many CASSAGTSNIQYF TGTGCCAGCAGTGCGGGGACTAGTAACATTCAGTACTTC
TRBJ1-2 TRBD1 TRBV3-1 few CASSQGPGQIYGYTF TGTGCCAGCAGCCAAGGACCGGGACAGATCTATGGCTACACCTTC
TRBJ1-1 NA TRBV29-1 many CSVEDENTEAFF TGCAGCGTTGAGGATGAGAACACTGAAGCTTTCTTT
TRBJ2-1 TRBD2 TRBV6-1 few CASSEDRTSGRVQFF TGTGCCAGCAGTGAGGATCGGACTAGCGGGAGAGTTCAGTTCTTC
TRBJ2-2 NA TRBV12-3/TRBV12-4 many CASSTGPTGELFF TGTGCCAGCAGTACAGGGCCCACCGGGGAGCTGTTTTTT
TRBJ1-1 NA TRBV2 many CASSQGYGMNTEAFF TGTGCCAGCAGTCAGGGGTACGGCATGAACACTGAAGCTTTCTTT
TRBJ1-4 NA TRBV14 NA CASSQDRGRREKLFF TGTGCCAGCAGCCAAGATCGGGGGCGCCGTGAAAAACTGTTTTTT
TRBJ2-1 TRBD2 TRBV9 NA CASSYLGTSGYNEQFF TGTGCCAGCAGCTATTTAGGGACTAGCGGGTACAATGAGCAGTTCTTC
TRBJ2-3 TRBD1 TRBV20-1 many CSALQGALGDTQYF TGCAGTGCTTTACAGGGGGCGCTGGGAGATACGCAGTATTTT
TRBJ2-1 TRBD2 TRBV6-1 NA CASSKSSGKNNEQFF TGTGCCAGCAGCAAATCTAGCGGGAAGAACAATGAGCAGTTCTTC
TRBJ2-4 NA TRBV13 few CASSVMGPKNIQYF TGTGCCAGCAGCGTTATGGGTCCCAAAAACATTCAGTACTTC
TRBJ1-1 NA TRBV28 many CASSNRIFTSEAFF TGTGCCAGCAGTAACAGGATTTTCACCTCTGAAGCTTTCTTT
TRBJ2-2 TRBD2 TRBV2 few CTSSPGLASTGELFF TGTACCAGCAGTCCGGGACTAGCGAGCACCGGGGAGCTGTTTTTT
TRBJ2-5 NA TRBV12-3/TRBV12-4 many CAIGIALGTQETQYF TGTGCCATCGGGATAGCGCTAGGCACTCAAGAGACCCAGTACTTC
TRBJ2-5 NA TRBV5-1 NA CASSRQTQETQYF TGCGCCAGCAGCAGACAGACACAAGAGACCCAGTACTTC
TRBJ2-7 NA TRBV20-1 many CSASGKANYEQYF TGCAGTGCTAGCGGGAAGGCCAACTACGAGCAGTACTTC
TRBJ2-1 TRBD2 TRBV12-3/TRBV12-4 many CASSSIAGAVGEQFF TGTGCCAGCAGTTCAATAGCGGGGGCGGTCGGTGAGCAGTTCTTC
TRBJ1-5 TRBD1 TRBV4-1 NA CASSQGDNRGGINQPQHF TGCGCCAGCAGCCAAGGGGACAACAGGGGGGGAATTAATCAGCCCCAGCATTTT
TRBJ2-2 NA TRBV7-6 many CASSLTNTGELFF TGTGCCAGCAGCTTGACCAACACCGGGGAGCTGTTTTTT
TRBJ1-1 NA TRBV19 many CASSRGIVNTEAFF TGTGCCAGTAGTCGGGGGATAGTCAACACTGAAGCTTTCTTT
TRBJ1-1 NA TRBV15 few CATSRDVWEGPNTEAFF TGTGCCACCAGCAGAGATGTCTGGGAGGGGCCGAACACTGAAGCTTTCTTT
TRBJ2-1 NA TRBV2 many CASSGGRNNEQFF TGTGCCAGCAGTGGAGGCCGTAACAATGAGCAGTTCTTC
TRBJ1-4 NA TRBV5-6 few CASSLEATNEKLFF TGTGCCAGCAGCTTGGAGGCCACTAATGAAAAACTGTTTTTT
TRBJ2-5 NA TRBV12-3/TRBV12-4 many CASSPSGRVYQETQYF TGTGCCAGCAGCCCCTCGGGACGGGTGTACCAAGAGACCCAGTACTTC
TRBJ1-1 TRBD1 TRBV28 many CASSLGGEKAFF TGTGCCAGCAGTCTAGGGGGCGAGAAAGCTTTCTTT
TRBJ2-1 TRBD1 TRBV10-1 few CASSPTTGTGVINEQFF TGCGCCAGCAGTCCAACTACCGGGACAGGGGTTATCAATGAGCAGTTCTTC
TRBJ2-1 TRBD1 TRBV30 few CAQHPGQGSYNEQFF TGTGCCCAGCACCCGGGACAGGGCTCCTACAATGAGCAGTTCTTC
TRBJ2-7 TRBD2 TRBV4-1 many CASRTGLAESYEQYF TGCGCCAGCAGGACCGGACTAGCGGAGTCCTACGAGCAGTACTTC
TRBJ1-1 TRBD1 TRBV11-3 many CASSADRAGNTEAFF TGTGCCAGCAGCGCAGACAGGGCGGGGAACACTGAAGCTTTCTTT
TRBJ2-1 TRBD1 TRBV7-6 NA CASSLGGDRVFFGEQFF TGTGCCAGCAGCTTAGGGGGGGACAGGGTATTTTTTGGTGAGCAGTTCTTC
TRBJ2-7 TRBD2 TRBV24-1 many CATSGSGGYEQYF TGTGCCACCAGTGGGAGCGGGGGCTACGAGCAGTACTTC
TRBJ2-3 NA TRBV20-1 NA CSARPGSGNTDTQYF TGCAGTGCTAGGCCCGGTAGCGGTAACACAGATACGCAGTATTTT
TRBJ2-2 NA TRBV6-1 NA CTSSYSRGSTNTGELFF TGTACCAGCAGTTATTCCAGGGGATCCACGAACACCGGGGAGCTGTTTTTT